These 21 T cell receptor beta chains came from one sample sequenced in a study of OX40 agonist ivuxolimab in advanced cancers. Data came from immunoSEQ multiplex PCR; TCRdb stores just in-frame clones and leaves some out. The sample lists some 17,000 clones; nearly 75% were seen once. This specimen was CD4+ or CD8+ T cells sorted from blood, taken in a trial of the OX40 agonist ivuxolimab. These receptors all stem from an adult with an advanced solid tumor such as melanoma, head and neck, liver or kidney cancer.

This clone has just one count. The V and J genes are TRBV19 and TRBJ2-7, with D maybe TRBD1 (6 bases). The CDR3 is 13 residues long. Germline CDR1 is LNHDA and CDR2 is SQIVND (reference sequence). The ends were cut back, 0 bases at V and 8 bases at J, with 11 bases in the middle. In DNA form, the CDR3 reads TGTGCCAGTAGTATAGACCCAGGACAGAAGCAGTACTTC. The encoded protein is CASSIDPGQKQYF.

This clone was seen only once. The genes are TRBV28 and TRBJ2-1; TRBD2 agrees at 12 bases. The CDR3 contains 15 residues. Germline CDR1 reads MDHEN; CDR2 reads SYDVKM. V shed 5 bases and J 7 bases; nucleotides not matched to a gene: 6. CDR3 loop: CASSPRTSGKNEQFF. CDR3 coding DNA: TGTGCCAGCAGTCCAAGGACTAGCGGGAAAAATGAGCAGTTCTTC.

The rearrangement joins TRBV4-2 to TRBJ1-5; no clear D gene. The V end lost 0 bases, the J end lost 1 base, and 4 bases lay between the germline ends. This CDR3 contains 14 residues. CDR1 and CDR2 (germline): LGHNA, YNFKEQ. CDR3 in DNA: TGTGCCAGCAGCCAAGATATCAGCAATCAGCCCCAGCATTTT. Amino acid sequence: CASSQDISNQPQHF.

The CDR3 nucleotides are TGTGCCAGCAGTGAGAAGGCGGAATTCGGGGAGCTGTTTTTT. Residues: CASSEKAEFGELFF. The rearrangement uses TRBV6-4 and TRBJ2-2; D ambiguous. The CDR3 spans 14 residues. The V gene's germline CDR1 is MRHNA and CDR2 SNTAGT. The ends were cut back, 3 bases at V and 7 bases at J, with 12 bases in the middle.

J is TRBJ2-7 and V is TRBV5-4; D may be TRBD2 (7 bases). Germline V CDR1 and CDR2: SGHNT, YYREEE (reference sequence). Trimming cost V 3 bases and J 5 bases, with 18 bases left between them. The CDR3 covers 15 residues. The CDR3 coding sequence is TGTGCCAGCAGCTCTCGGGGGGCGCTAGGGGACGAGCAGTACTTC. Amino acids: CASSSRGALGDEQYF.

The chain is built from TRBV6-4 and TRBJ1-1, with no clear D. This CDR3 contains 14 residues. Between the trimmed V and J ends, which lost 5 bases and 5 bases, there was a span of 15 bases. Germline V lookup: CDR1 MRHNA, CDR2 SNTAGT. The CDR3 coding sequence is TGTGCCAGCAGTCCGGGTTGGGGTGGGACTGAAGCTTTCTTT. This gives the protein CASSPGWGGTEAFF.

The chain has TRBV29-1 and TRBJ2-2; 7 nucleotides agree with TRBD2. The V and J ends lost 1 base and 6 bases, in that order; junction bases with no gene match: 17. Germline lookup yields CDR1 SQVTM and CDR2 ANQGSEA. There are 18 residues in the CDR3. The CDR3 loop is CSVEVTLETSLFPGELFF. CDR3 in DNA: TGCAGCGTTGAAGTCACCCTAGAGACTAGCCTCTTTCCCGGGGAGCTGTTTTTT.

The genes are TRBV5-1 and TRBJ2-3, with TRBD2 matching 9 bases. Looked up from germline, CDR1 is SGHRS and CDR2 is YFSETQ. V was clipped by 0 bases and J by 4 bases; unmatched bases: 6. The CDR3 totals 16 residues. The CDR3 nucleotides are TGCGCCAGCAGCTTGGTCGGCGGGAGGGGGTCAGATACGCAGTATTTT. Translating gives CASSLVGGRGSDTQYF.

V is TRBV15 and J is TRBJ2-5; 9 bases are a match to TRBD2. The tail of the sequence fits TRBJ2-7 better, so the J call may be wrong. Germline CDR1 reads LNHNV; CDR2 reads YYDKDF (reference sequence). The CDR3 runs to 14 residues. The DNA for the CDR3 is TGTGCCACCAGCATGAGGACTAGCGTCTACGAGCAGTACTTC. Translated, it gives CATSMRTSVYEQYF.

This rearrangement joins TRBV7-8 to TRBJ2-3, with D unresolved. Germline V gene lookup returns CDR1 SGHVS and CDR2 FQNEAQ. This CDR3 contains 16 residues. V was pared by 2 bases and J by 4 bases, with 16 bases between. Written as DNA, the CDR3 is TGTGCCAGCAGCTTACCAACCCTGTACACGCCAGATACGCAGTATTTT. It translates to CASSLPTLYTPDTQYF.

Comments on this clone: Compared with germline, one end of the junction differs, possibly owing to a read error. The V call is TRBV6-5, the J call TRBJ2-3; D may be TRBD2 (5 bases). Germline V gene data show CDR1 as MNHEY and CDR2 as SVGAGI. The CDR3 runs 14 residues. CDR3 residues: CASSDSPGSDTQYF. In nucleotides, the CDR3 is TGTGCCAGCAGTGACTCCCCGGGATCAGATACGCAGTATTTT.

The rearrangement links TRBV6-6 to TRBJ2-1; D might be TRBD1 (6 bases). The ends were cut back, 6 bases at V and 7 bases at J, with 7 bases in the middle. CDR3 length: 11 amino acids. CDR1 is MNHNY and CDR2 is SVGAGI in the germline V gene (reference sequence). The CDR3 nucleotides read TGTGCCAGCAGCCAGGGGAATGAGCAGTTCTTC. Amino acid sequence: CASSQGNEQFF.

The V call is TRBV15, the J call TRBJ2-7, with TRBD1 matching 8 bases. The CDR3 is made up of 14 amino acids. V dropped 5 bases and J dropped 3; count of bases not matched to a gene: 6. Looked up from germline, CDR1 is LNHNV and CDR2 is YYDKDF (reference sequence). The CDR3 bases are TGTGCCACCAGCGTGGGGACAGGATACTACGAGCAGTACTTC. This gives the protein CATSVGTGYYEQYF.

The CDR3, as DNA: TGTGCCAGCAGCCCTAATTACAATGAGCAGTTCTTC. Translated, it gives CASSPNYNEQFF. The V call is TRBV6-1, the J call TRBJ2-1; no firm D call. Germline V gives CDR1 MNHNS, CDR2 SASEGT. The CDR3 consists of 12 residues. V lost 6 bases, J lost 4 bases, and 7 bases lay in between.

V gene TRBV7-8 combines with J gene TRBJ2-1, with D unclear. The CDR3 is 16 residues long. V lost 5 bases, J lost 0 bases, and 14 bases lay in between. Germline values: CDR1 SGHVS, CDR2 FQNEAQ. CDR3 region: CASSQPNPSSYNEQFF. The CDR3 DNA is TGTGCCAGCAGCCAGCCTAACCCGAGCTCCTACAATGAGCAGTTCTTC.

The chain carries TRBV28 and TRBJ2-5, with D possibly being TRBD2 (6 bases). CDR3 length: 16 residues. Germline V gene sequence: CDR1 MDHEN, CDR2 SYDVKM. Deletions cut 3 bases from V and 2 bases from J, with 16 bases between. In DNA form, the CDR3 reads TGTGCCAGCAGTTTTTTGGGGCAGGAGGGACAAGAGACCCAGTACTTC. Protein product: CASSFLGQEGQETQYF.

This clone was observed a few times. The chain couples TRBV14 to TRBJ1-1; possibly TRBD1 for D (5 bases). Germline-derived CDR1 and CDR2 are SGHDN and FVKESK. The CDR3 totals 16 residues. Trimming pared 4 bases from V and 0 bases from J, leaving 15 bases between. DNA for the CDR3: TGTGCCAGCAGCCCGGGACCTAACATTATGAACACTGAAGCTTTCTTT. Amino acids: CASSPGPNIMNTEAFF.

The V call is TRBV7-9, the J call TRBJ1-1, with 7 bases identical to TRBD1. J was trimmed by 2 bases and V by 2 bases; bases with no gene match: 5. The CDR3 has 15 residues. In germline, CDR1 is SEHNR, CDR2 FQNEAQ (reference sequence). The chain's CDR3 is CASSLLGTDNTEAFF. The DNA of the CDR3 is TGTGCCAGCAGCTTATTAGGGACAGATAACACTGAAGCTTTCTTT.

The J gene is TRBJ2-5, the V gene TRBV27; no definite D call. The CDR3 covers 15 residues. V lost 2 bases, J lost 5 bases, and 15 bases lay in between. Germline V lookup: CDR1 MNHEY, CDR2 SMNVEV (reference sequence). The chain's CDR3 is CASSLKGPFGETQYF. CDR3 bases: TGTGCCAGCAGTTTAAAAGGACCATTCGGGGAGACCCAGTACTTC.

The chain combines TRBV5-6 with TRBJ1-1; D is possibly TRBD1 (6 bases). The CDR3 runs 13 residues. CDR1 SGHDT and CDR2 YYEEEE come from the germline V gene. V lost 0 bases and J 6 bases, leaving 9 bases between the germline ends. The CDR3 loop is CASSLDREPEAFF. DNA of the CDR3: TGTGCCAGCAGCTTGGACAGGGAGCCTGAAGCTTTCTTT.

The chain employs TRBV7-6 and TRBJ2-7; 13 bases align to TRBD2. The CDR3 is 15 amino acids. V lost 4 bases to trimming and J lost 3 bases; unmatched junction nucleotides: 3. CDR1 and CDR2 (germline): SGHVS, FNYEAQ. The CDR3 nucleotides are TGTGCCAGCAGCTCGTGGACTAGCGGGAGCTACGAGCAGTACTTC. Protein: CASSSWTSGSYEQYF.